The sequence of this T cell receptor beta chain was determined in a study of shared clonotypes between healthy human individuals. CD45RO-negative CD8 cells positively selected for CCR7 made up the naive population, which excluded terminally differentiated effector memory CD45RA+ cells. The assay was immunoSEQ multiplex PCR, and TCRdb's table has in-frame clones only and misses some. Seen here are approximately 2,000,000 clones, 90% to 95% observed once, and the top ten hold around 1.7%. Germline V gene lookup returns CDR1 MNHEY and CDR2 SMNVEV (reference sequence). The CDR3 is 15 residues long. V gave up 3 bases and J gave up 1 base; unmatched junction bases: 1. As to this clone: The antigen remains undetermined.

Study results and limitations: Since donors were few, the genetic and exposure-history diversity represented was limited.

V and J are TRBV27 and TRBJ2-2, with TRBD2 matching 8 bases. This clonotype originated in a man in his late teens or twenties in good health. Some clones in this sample may be carry-over from other donors' samples. Sequencing used naive CD8+ T cells from PBMCs. CDR3 sequence (DNA): TGTGCCAGCAGTTTCCTAGCGGGGAACACCGGGGAGCTGTTTTTT. This codes for CASSFLAGNTGELFF.